A single sample is the source of the 20 T cell receptor beta chains below, sequenced in a study of early T cells in non-severe SARS-CoV-2 infection. TCRdb re-derived calls from the 5' RACE reads in MiXCR, one entry per CDR3 protein. This table has about 20,000 distinct CDR3 sequences, around 6.1% appearing once. Sample: whole blood. The origin of the receptors is an adult who was a healthcare worker with PCR-confirmed SARS-CoV-2 infection or an uninfected control (not recorded which).

About this clonotype: A much larger clone sits a single nucleotide away, making a read error possible. The chain is built from TRBV15 and TRBJ2-2, with D maybe TRBD2 (5 bases). CDR1 is LNHNV, CDR2 YYDKDF, per germline (reference sequence). The CDR3 runs to 11 residues. The chain's CDR3 is CATRGTGELIF. Written as DNA, the CDR3 is TGTGCCACCAGAGGAACCGGGGAGCTGATTTTT.

V is TRBV12-3 or TRBV12-4 and J is TRBJ2-2, with D unresolved. The CDR3 length is 15 residues. V was clipped by 6 bases and J by 5 bases, with 16 bases between them. Here the CDR3 reads CASRSSTVWTGELFF. The CDR3 bases are TGTGCCAGCAGATCATCCACGGTTTGGACCGGGGAGCTGTTTTTT.

This clonotype was found many times. The chain couples TRBV7-9 to TRBJ2-7; D remains unclear. The CDR3 loop spans 12 amino acids. The V end lost 2 bases, the J end lost 2 bases, and 4 bases lay between the germline ends. From germline, CDR1 is SEHNR and CDR2 FQNEAQ (reference sequence). The DNA of the CDR3 is TGTGCCAGCAGCTTAAGTACCTACGAGCAGTACTTC. This translates into CASSLSTYEQYF.

This clonotype was observed many times. V is TRBV6-5 and J is TRBJ2-7, with 7 nucleotides matching TRBD1. Unmatched junction bases numbered 5, after V lost 6 bases and J lost 0 bases. This CDR3 has 14 amino acids. The germline CDR1 and CDR2 sequences are MNHEY and SVGAGI. The CDR3 bases are TGTGCCAGCAGCCTGGACAGGAGCTCCTACGAGCAGTACTTC. This sequence encodes CASSLDRSSYEQYF.

This clonotype showed up many times. This CDR3 reads CASSQTFDPWVSEAFF. In DNA form, the CDR3 reads TGTGCCAGCAGCCAAACTTTCGATCCTTGGGTTTCTGAAGCTTTCTTT. The chain links TRBV6-5 to TRBJ1-1, with D unclear. CDR1 MNHEY and CDR2 SVGAGI come from the germline V gene. This CDR3 comprises 16 residues. The V end was cut by 6 bases, the J end by 6 bases, with 23 bases between.

This clonotype was seen many times. The rearrangement uses TRBV20-1 and TRBJ2-1; TRBD2 aligns across 8 bases. The CDR3 has 13 amino acids. Germline V lookup: CDR1 DFQATT, CDR2 SNEGSKA (reference sequence). The V and J ends lost 7 bases and 8 bases, in that order; junction bases with no gene match: 10. The chain's CDR3 is CSVVNSGTDEQFF. The DNA of the CDR3 is TGCAGTGTTGTCAATAGCGGGACCGATGAGCAGTTCTTC.

This clonotype was seen many times. This chain connects TRBV29-1 to TRBJ1-6; D gene unclear. The CDR3 length is 13 residues. Germline-derived CDR1 and CDR2 are SQVTM and ANQGSEA. Deletions cut 5 bases from V and 7 bases from J, with 12 bases between. The CDR3 reads CSVRATMNSPLHF. The CDR3 bases are TGCAGCGTTAGGGCAACCATGAATTCACCCCTCCACTTT.

This clonotype has a count of ten or more. The chain's CDR3 is CASSLKGGFSHTGELFF. In DNA form, the CDR3 reads TGTGCCAGCAGCTTAAAGGGGGGCTTCTCCCACACCGGGGAGCTGTTTTTT. The rearrangement joins TRBV7-3 to TRBJ2-2; the D call may be TRBD1 or TRBD2 (6 bases each). Trimming removed 1 base at V and 3 bases at J, with 15 bases between. The CDR3 has 17 residues. Germline CDR1 reads SGHTA; CDR2 reads FQGTGA.

The rearrangement joins TRBV4-1 to TRBJ2-7; D call uncertain. The CDR3 consists of 13 residues. The V gene's germline CDR1 is MGHRA and CDR2 YSYEKL. The ends were cut back, 0 bases at V and 5 bases at J, with 8 bases in the middle. CDR3 DNA: TGCGCCAGCAGCCAAGATACGACCCACGAGCAGTACTTC. As protein: CASSQDTTHEQYF.

This clonotype appeared a few times. This CDR3 reads CASSNTQSSGTEAFF. CDR3 in DNA: TGTGCCAGCAGCAACACTCAGAGTTCAGGGACTGAAGCTTTCTTT. This sequence joins TRBV6-5 and TRBJ1-1; a weak D match, TRBD1 (5 bases). V was cut by 6 bases and J by 5 bases, with 19 bases left in between. The CDR3 is 15 residues long. In germline, CDR1 is MNHEY, CDR2 SVGAGI.

This clonotype was detected many times. This chain connects TRBV5-1 to TRBJ2-2; 8 bases match TRBD1. The CDR3 is 14 amino acids. From germline, CDR1 is SGHRS and CDR2 YFSETQ. J gave up 4 bases and V 4 bases, and 3 bases lay outside the gene matches. The CDR3 reads CASSEGQATGELFF. The CDR3 region has the DNA TGCGCCAGCAGCGAGGGACAGGCCACCGGGGAGCTGTTTTTT. Looking up the rest from reference TRBV5-1 and TRBJ2-2 gives the full variable domain: KAGVTQTPRYLIKTRGQQVTLSCSPISGHRSVSWYQQTPGQGLQFLFEYFSETQRNKGNFPGRFSGRQFSNSRSEMNVSTLELGDSALYLCASSEGQATGELFFGEGSRLTVL.

At least ten counts were recorded for this clonotype. This chain uses TRBV7-3 with TRBJ1-6; no firm D call. The V and J ends lost 2 bases and 5 bases respectively, with 4 bases between them. Germline values: CDR1 SGHTA, CDR2 FQGTGA. This CDR3 is built from 13 residues. This CDR3 is CASSLDHNSPLHF. As DNA, the CDR3 is TGTGCCAGCAGCTTAGACCATAATTCACCCCTCCACTTT.

This clonotype was seen just once. Given a much more abundant clone one base away, this may be a read error. The gene calls are TRBV3-1 and TRBJ2-1, with 7 bases matching TRBD2. Germline CDR1 is LGHDT and CDR2 is YNNKEL (reference sequence). The J segment lost 12 bases and the V segment lost 3 bases, leaving 11 bases of the junction unmatched. The CDR3 extends over 14 amino acids. CDR3 sequence: CASSQGGGPTGQFF. The CDR3 bases are TGTGCCAGCAGCCAGGGGGGAGGGCCGACTGGGCAGTTCTTC.

The sample holds a few counts of this clonotype. V and J are TRBV3-1 and TRBJ2-2; D ambiguous. Trimming stripped 1 base from V and 4 bases from J, with 4 bases between. CDR1 and CDR2 from the germline V gene are LGHDT and YNNKEL (reference sequence). The CDR3 length is 13 residues. The CDR3 region has the DNA TGTGCCAGCAGCCAAGCATTCACCGGGGAGCTGTTTTTT. It codes for CASSQAFTGELFF. The full variable domain, in which reference TRBV3-1 and TRBJ2-2 provide the parts outside the CDR3, is DTAVSQTPKYLVTQMGNDKSIKCEQNLGHDTMYWYKQDSKKFLKIMFSYNNKELIINETVPNRFSPKSPDKAHLNLHINSLELGDSAVYFCASSQAFTGELFFGEGSRLTVL.

In this sample, this clonotype turned up many times. The V call is TRBV7-8, the J call TRBJ2-1; 8 bases match TRBD2. V dropped 2 bases and J dropped 2; count of bases not matched to a gene: 11. This CDR3 comprises 18 residues. The germline CDR1 and CDR2 sequences are SGHVS and FQNEAQ. The CDR3 DNA follows: TGTGCCAGCAGCTTATATCTTGCCTTAGCGGGGACCTACAATGAGCAGTTCTTC. It yields the protein CASSLYLALAGTYNEQFF. The full variable domain, completed using reference TRBV7-8 and TRBJ2-1, is GAGVSQSPRYKVAKRGQDVALRCDPISGHVSLFWYQQALGQGPEFLTYFQNEAQLDKSGLPSDRFFAERPEGSVSTLKIQRTQQEDSAVYLCASSLYLALAGTYNEQFFGPGTRLTVL.

This clonotype was recorded at least ten times. The gene calls are TRBV3-1 and TRBJ1-2; 9 nucleotides align to TRBD1. In germline, CDR1 is LGHDT, CDR2 YNNKEL (reference sequence). J gave up 4 bases and V 3 bases, and 6 bases lay outside the gene matches. The CDR3 consists of 15 residues. The CDR3 is CASSHSNRGPYGYTF. The DNA for the CDR3 is TGTGCCAGCAGCCATTCAAACAGGGGGCCCTATGGCTACACCTTC.

This clonotype was counted at least ten times. J is TRBJ1-2 and V is TRBV4-1, with 8 bases that match TRBD1. CDR3 length: 18 amino acids. Germline CDR1 is MGHRA and CDR2 is YSYEKL. V shed 6 bases and J 0 bases; nucleotides not matched to a gene: 15. The chain's CDR3 is CASSPAQGAVGANYGYTF. CDR3 in DNA: TGCGCCAGCAGTCCGGCCCAGGGGGCAGTTGGAGCTAACTATGGCTACACCTTC.

The J gene is TRBJ2-4, the V gene TRBV3-1, with D maybe TRBD1 (6 bases). This CDR3 region has 13 residues. Trimming stripped 3 bases from V and 8 bases from J, with 11 bases between. Germline V gene lookup returns CDR1 LGHDT and CDR2 YNNKEL (reference sequence). This chain's CDR3 is CASSQSEGDIQYF. CDR3 coding DNA: TGTGCCAGCAGCCAGTCCGAGGGGGACATTCAGTACTTC.

The chain couples TRBV6-4 to TRBJ2-4; weak D call: TRBD1 (6 bases). Trimming left V 3 bases short and J 8 bases short, with 14 bases between. Per the germline V gene, CDR1 is MRHNA and CDR2 is SNTAGT. The CDR3 is made up of 14 amino acids. The CDR3 sequence is CASSEGASAHIQYF. DNA of the CDR3: TGTGCCAGCAGTGAGGGGGCCAGTGCGCACATTCAGTACTTC.

This clonotype was recorded many times. The chain carries TRBV28 and TRBJ1-3; no definite D call. The CDR3 contains 14 residues. Per the germline V gene, CDR1 is MDHEN and CDR2 is SYDVKM. The CDR3: CAAGKAFSGNTIYF. DNA for the CDR3: TGTGCTGCAGGCAAGGCGTTCTCTGGAAACACCATATATTTT.